The text below deals with one T cell receptor (beta chain). Antigen specificity is unknown. This specimen comes from a study of early T cells in non-severe SARS-CoV-2 infection. Study-wide context: Unsorted whole blood bulk RNA was sequenced, with unpaired chains. The study's findings and limits: Matching against VDJdb likely underestimated virus-specific expansions, favoring anti-spike CD8.

The protocol attached unique molecular identifiers to individual cDNA molecules. TCRdb reprocessed the 5' RACE reads with MiXCR, giving one entry per CDR3 protein. Here the sample spans around 58,000 distinct CDR3 sequences, about 7.7% being singletons. The ends lost 6 bases at V and 8 bases at J; junction bases unmatched: 14. CDR1 and CDR2 (germline): WSHSY, SAAADI. The CDR3 length is 16 residues. This chain uses TRBV10-2 with TRBJ2-1; 9 nucleotides align to TRBD2. This TCR came from an adult who was a healthcare worker with PCR-confirmed SARS-CoV-2 infection or an uninfected control (not recorded which). The sample here was whole blood, taken at baseline. The CDR3 protein is CASSLTPGTSWHEQFF. CDR3 nucleotide sequence: TGCGCCAGCAGCCTCACCCCCGGGACTAGCTGGCATGAGCAGTTCTTC.